These 10 T cell receptor beta chains were sequenced from one sample in a study of sequential checkpoint blockade in melanoma. Noted treatment: randomized to nivolumab then ipilimumab (arm A) or the reverse (arm B). The repertoire was sequenced with immunoSEQ multiplex PCR; TCRdb's copy has only in-frame clones and lacks some. Here the sample spans roughly 17,000 clones, roughly 71% being singletons. The sample here was CD8+ T cells sorted from blood (inferred from file names), taken from a patient given nivolumab and ipilimumab in sequence. Receptors originate from a human donor with melanoma.

This clone was observed a handful of times. The rearrangement uses TRBV12-5 and TRBJ1-2; 9 bases agree with TRBD1. This CDR3 has 16 amino acids. V shed 6 bases, J shed 5 bases, and the junction held 13 bases outside the gene matches. The germline gives CDR1 LGHNT, CDR2 FRNRAP. The CDR3, as DNA: TGTGCTAGTGGCCCGGGACAGGGAATGCCCTCATATGGCTACACCTTC. It codes for CASGPGQGMPSYGYTF. The full variable domain, completed using reference TRBV12-5 and TRBJ1-2, is DARVTQTPRHKVTEMGQEVTMRCQPILGHNTVFWYRQTMMQGLELLAYFRNRAPLDDSGMPKDRFSAEMPDATLATLKIQPSEPRDSAVYFCASGPGQGMPSYGYTFGSGTRLTVV.

This clone was recorded a few times. This chain links TRBV9 with TRBJ2-1; 12 bases are shared with TRBD2. V shed 0 bases, J shed 5 bases, and the junction held 12 bases outside the gene matches. CDR1 is SGDLS and CDR2 is YYNGEE in the germline V gene. The CDR3 length is 19 residues. The CDR3 is CASSVEGRASGRAHNEQFF. DNA of the CDR3: TGTGCCAGCAGCGTAGAGGGGAGGGCTAGCGGGAGGGCCCACAATGAGCAGTTCTTC.

The chain uses TRBV10-1 and TRBJ1-2, with 7 bases matching TRBD1. The trim removed 6 bases at V and 3 bases at J, leaving 4 bases unmatched. The CDR3 sequence is 13 residues long. Germline V lookup: CDR1 WNHNN, CDR2 SYGVQD (reference sequence). DNA for the CDR3: TGCGCCAGCAGGACAGGGTCCTACTATGGCTACACCTTC. As protein: CASRTGSYYGYTF.

The genes are TRBV29-1 and TRBJ2-2; D might be TRBD1 (5 bases). This CDR3 spans 13 amino acids. V was clipped by 8 bases and J by 1 base, with 11 bases between them. Germline V CDR1 and CDR2: SQVTM, ANQGSEA. In DNA form, the CDR3 reads TGCAGCAGTGCAAGGGGGAACACCGGGGAGCTGTTTTTT. This encodes CSSARGNTGELFF.

The chain joins TRBV11-3 to TRBJ1-1; D unresolved. The CDR3 has 13 amino acids. Germline values: CDR1 SGHNT, CDR2 YENEEA. V lost 1 base, J lost 1 base, and 4 bases lay in between. The CDR3: CASSLAGNTEAFF. The CDR3 DNA reads as TGTGCCAGCAGCTTAGCCGGGAACACTGAAGCTTTCTTT.

The chain recombines TRBV19 with TRBJ2-3; 8 bases match TRBD2. Trimming took 0 bases from V and 4 from J; bases not matched to a gene: 6. The CDR3 covers 16 residues. CDR1 and CDR2 from the germline V gene are LNHDA and SQIVND (reference sequence). The CDR3 region is CASSIDLSGSPDTQYF. The DNA of the CDR3 is TGTGCCAGTAGTATAGATCTGAGCGGGAGTCCAGATACGCAGTATTTT.

This clone is medium-sized within its sample. The V gene is TRBV13, the J gene TRBJ2-7, with 7 bases aligning to TRBD2. Losses at the gene ends were 3 bases for V and 4 bases for J; bases not matched to a gene: 9. The CDR3 sequence is 15 residues long. The germline CDR1 and CDR2 sequences are PRHDT and FYEKMQ (reference sequence). Here the CDR3 DNA reads TGTGCCAGCAGCTTGGGCGGGAGCCCGTTGTACGAGCAGTACTTC. It translates to CASSLGGSPLYEQYF.

This chain links TRBV19 with TRBJ1-1; D gene ambiguous. The CDR3 covers 16 residues. V was shortened by 7 bases and J by 1 base, with 19 bases between the two germline ends. Germline loops: CDR1 LNHDA, CDR2 SQIVND (reference sequence). CDR3 sequence (DNA): TGTGCCAGTACCGGTCTCATGACGGGAAAGAACACTGAAGCTTTCTTT. The encoded protein is CASTGLMTGKNTEAFF.

The V call is TRBV15, the J call TRBJ2-1; D is possibly TRBD2 (7 bases). The germline V gene has CDR1 LNHNV and CDR2 YYDKDF (reference sequence). This CDR3 is 17 amino acids long. Trimming removed 3 bases at V and 7 bases at J, with 22 bases between. CDR3 in DNA: TGTGCCACCAGCAGGGGGCTAGGGGGAAATAGCGGGAATGAGCAGTTCTTC. Protein sequence: CATSRGLGGNSGNEQFF. Using reference TRBV15 and TRBJ2-1 for the parts outside the CDR3, the full variable domain is DAMVIQNPRYQVTQFGKPVTLSCSQTLNHNVMYWYQQKSSQAPKLLFHYYDKDFNNEADTPDNFQSRRPNTSFCFLDIRSPGLGDTAMYLCATSRGLGGNSGNEQFFGPGTRLTVL.

This clone appeared a few times. V gene TRBV4-2 combines with J gene TRBJ2-1; maybe TRBD2 (5 bases). Germline V gene sequence: CDR1 LGHNA, CDR2 YNFKEQ. The V end was cut by 4 bases, the J end by 7 bases, with 11 bases between. The CDR3 is made up of 13 amino acids. DNA of the CDR3: TGTGCCAGCAGCCCCGACGGACTTAATGAGCAGTTCTTC. It yields the protein CASSPDGLNEQFF.